This TCR beta chain was retrieved from a study of shared clonotypes between healthy human individuals. Whole-study findings and limits: In a handful of donors, around 5.5% of naive CD4 clonotypes appeared in common.

Clones were read by immunoSEQ multiplex PCR, and TCRdb kept only the in-frame ones, dropping some. The sample yields around 2.5 million clones, under 95% seen once. As concerns this clone: What it recognizes is unknown.

The CDR3 is 14 amino acids. CDR1 is SGHTA and CDR2 is FQGNSA in the germline V gene. Unmatched junction bases numbered 5, after V lost 3 bases and J lost 3 bases. The genes are TRBV7-2 and TRBJ2-7, with TRBD2 matching over 7 bases. The origin of this receptor is a man younger than 30 in good health. Some clones in this sample may be carry-over from other donors' samples. Sequences were obtained from naive CD4+ T cells from PBMCs. Sample subset: CD45RA+ positively selected. The CDR3 nucleotides are TGTGCCAGCAGCTTTGAGCGGGACTACTACGAGCAGTACTTC. This encodes CASSFERDYYEQYF.